This T cell receptor beta chain was recovered during a study of beta chain features in type 1 diabetes (dated by TCRdb to between 2017 and 2018). In terms of the full investigation: Patients and healthy donors did not differ in mean age, gender distribution, total cell number or subset yield. A total of around 110,000,000 sorted cells were examined across all samples, and a strong correlation was observed between cell number per subset and RNA yield. In the study, TCRB repertoires of sorted circulating CD4+ T cell subsets from recently diagnosed type 1 diabetes patients were compared with those of matched healthy donors. Regulatory and stem cell-like memory subsets were isolated from only 8 patients and 8 healthy donors, whereas naive and central memory subsets came from all 28 donors. Study-level results and caveats: Naive, central memory and regulatory TCRB repertoires appeared to be more similar among patients than among healthy donors. Because cDNA was sequenced instead of genomic DNA, highly expressing activated cells could be over-represented, though the groups showed no difference in activation or CD3 levels. At VDJ recombination sites, type 1 diabetes patients had fewer insertions and more deleted nucleotides, which implies abnormalities in thymic rearrangement. In all four CD4+ subsets, TCRB CDR3 length was moderately but significantly shorter in type 1 diabetes patients. Because the HLA sub-analyses included only small numbers of individuals, any influence of HLA type on TCRB rearrangement was left unresolved. Shorter templates might have been favored by PCR, but patient and control samples were amplified and corrected together, so both groups would have been affected equally by any skew.

The entire isolated RNA was reverse transcribed using the High Capacity cDNA Reverse Transcription Kit, and thus expressed TCRB transcripts were sequenced. Deep immunoSEQ sequencing was performed on naive, central memory and regulatory T cell samples, with an average of around 3.4 million total reads per sample. After sorted cells were lysed in RLT buffer, RNA was extracted with DNase-treated RNeasy Micro or Mini kits, with the choice depending on cell number. To prevent cross-contamination, every cell subset was processed on its own, while patient and healthy donor samples were processed together. TCRB sequences were amplified from cDNA with the immunoSEQ multiplex PCR, producing 87-bp fragments spanning the CDR3 region. Sequencing of the amplicons was performed on the Illumina HiSeq platform. On the authors' methods: Synthetic template baselines were used to correct PCR bias computationally, reads within Hamming distance 2 were collapsed, and singletons that could not be merged were discarded. By aligning reads against IMGT, V, D and J genes, CDR3 length, and insertions or deletions at six rearrangement sites were assigned. Clonotype counts were normalized to sorted cell number within each subset before computing true diversity and Gini coefficients with the tcR R package. The overlap coefficient, calculated on TCRB nucleotide sequences, was used to measure repertoire sharing. In TCRdb, the immuneACCESS table is reduced to in-frame sequences with V and J assigned. These tables do not hold every clone; where another copy was compared, an unresolved V gene accounts for under half, and the others remain unexplained. The DNA was the basis for D and trimming; V, J and clone size are from that table. The sample table records more than 150,000 clones; around 9.7% of these occur just once. Clones ranked in the top ten supply about 0.75% of the sample.

CDR1 and CDR2, looked up from the germline V gene, are MNHEY and SVGAGI. The germline ends are 12 bases apart after V is trimmed by 6 bases and J by 1 base. The CDR3 holds 14 amino acids from the cysteine to the phenylalanine. This entry keeps only the CDR3 DNA: 42 bases, framed from base 1. Each donor gave one peripheral blood draw, averaging roughly 100 mL, which was collected into heparinised tubes. A BD FACSAria II was used to sort naive, central memory, regulatory and stem cell-like memory CD4+ T cells with a panel that included CD45RO, CCR7, CD25, CD127, CD95 and CD27. A purity above 95% was achieved for all sorted populations. Right away, PBMCs were isolated by Lymphoprep density gradient centrifugation and were stained directly, with no culture step. So that batch effects would be minimized, each experiment stained and sorted samples in pairs, pairing one healthy donor with one patient. This clone has more than one count but fewer than ten. Its antigen remains undetermined. Base qualities are not provided; no much larger clone lies one nucleotide away.

Recombination joined TRBV6-5 with TRBJ1-2; a tentative D match to TRBD1 spans 6 bases. Sequences were obtained from central memory CD4+ T cells from blood. The TCR comes from a woman between 25 and 40 years old with type 1 diabetes. CDR3 reads: CASRPRTDNYGYTF. The nucleotide sequence reads as follows: TGTGCCAGCAGACCCCGGACAGATAACTATGGCTACACCTTC.